This T cell receptor (beta chain) was recorded in a study of early stage breast cancer tumors. The CDR3 length is 14 residues. The germline CDR1 and CDR2 sequences are MDHEN and SYDVKM. V lost 4 bases to trimming and J lost 7 bases, with 16 bases between them. Points from the study as a whole: Tumors had approximately 2.5-fold higher T cell density and higher clonality than adjacent normal breast tissue. In 14 of 16 patients, blood comparison separated tumor from normal breast.

This clone occurred once. What it binds is unknown. TCRdb's table, derived via immunoSEQ multiplex PCR, lists solely in-frame clones and lacks some. The profile covers fewer than 5,500 clones, with about 70% appearing a single time and more than 15% taken by the ten largest. About 17-55 mg of tumor tissue was diced per sample. This chain connects TRBV28 to TRBJ1-2, with TRBD1 as a possible D gene (6 bases). The material sequenced was breast tumor tissue. The TCR was taken from a person aged 55-75 years with breast cancer. The CDR3 region is CASSSGGQISGYTF. The CDR3 region has the DNA TGTGCCAGCAGTTCCGGGGGGCAAATCTCTGGCTACACCTTC.